One T cell receptor (beta chain) is described in this entry. No antigen is known for it. Germline V gene data show CDR1 as SQVTM and CDR2 as ANQGSEA. Trimming cost V 7 bases and J 1 base, with 13 bases left between them. This CDR3 region has 13 residues. The record originates from a study of blood T cells in healthy people across ages. Across the whole study: Template switching retrieved approximately one barcoded beta molecule for each two T cells. Study-wide results and caveats: Diversity of TCR beta per million T cells declined in a roughly linear way with age. TCR beta diversity tracked closely with naive T cell percentage.

With a J-beta primer mix and a sample-barcoded 5' primer, a second PCR ran about 6 to 11 cycles. Each sample provided no less than 2.5 million CDR3-containing paired-end reads. TCRdb redid the calling of the 5' RACE reads with MiXCR, one entry per CDR3 protein. The data contain around 800,000 distinct CDR3 sequences, around 42% of them singletons. The chain carries TRBV29-1 and TRBJ2-5; a weak D match, TRBD2 (5 bases). This receptor was obtained from a man aged 55-75 years in good health. Sample: blood. The CDR3 protein is CSADGGLQETQYF. DNA for the CDR3: TGCAGCGCTGATGGAGGCCTCCAAGAGACCCAGTACTTC.